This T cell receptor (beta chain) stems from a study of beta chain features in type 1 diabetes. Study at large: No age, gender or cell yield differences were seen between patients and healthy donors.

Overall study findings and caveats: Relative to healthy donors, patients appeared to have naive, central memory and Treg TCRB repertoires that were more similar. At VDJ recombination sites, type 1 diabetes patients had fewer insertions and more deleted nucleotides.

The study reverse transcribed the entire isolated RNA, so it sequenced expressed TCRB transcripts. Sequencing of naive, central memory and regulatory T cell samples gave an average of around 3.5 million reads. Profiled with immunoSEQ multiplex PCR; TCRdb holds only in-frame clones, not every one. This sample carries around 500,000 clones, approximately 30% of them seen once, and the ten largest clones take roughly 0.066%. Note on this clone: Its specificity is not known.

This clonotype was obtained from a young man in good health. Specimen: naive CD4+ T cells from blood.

The CDR3 DNA sequence: TGTGCCAGCAGCACAGAACAGGATGGCTACACCTTC. It is translated as CASSTEQDGYTF. V gene TRBV7-9 combines with J gene TRBJ1-2, with D possibly matching TRBD1 (5 bases). CDR3 length: 12 amino acids. V shed 5 bases and J shed 6 bases, with 10 bases lying between them. The germline V gene has CDR1 SEHNR and CDR2 FQNEAQ (reference sequence).